This TCR beta chain was obtained from a study of T cells in Graves' hyperthyroidism and ophthalmopathy (dated by TCRdb to the late 2010s). About the study as a whole: Peripheral blood was collected at initial diagnosis, before any treatment. TCR V-J signatures able to tell the groups apart were searched for in a discovery cohort of about a hundred patients, of whom more than 40 had Graves' ophthalmopathy and some 60 had stable Graves' hyperthyroidism. Prospective prediction of ophthalmopathy was tested in an independent validation cohort consisting of some 19 hyperthyroidism patients and around 16 patients who later progressed to ophthalmopathy. The roughly 94 discovery patients were randomly divided into training and test sets at a 7:3 ratio. In addition, the study compared T-cell repertoires in thyroid tissue and in blood from six Graves' hyperthyroidism patients. Following sampling, methimazole starting at 30 mg daily was given to hyperthyroidism patients, and high-dose intravenous methylprednisolone was given to ophthalmopathy patients. The paper reports TCR Vbeta CDR3 sequencing of approximately 140 peripheral blood samples: 40 to 45 ophthalmopathy, 75 to 80 hyperthyroidism and around 17 progressor patients.

Moderately to severely active disease, a Clinical Activity Score of at least 3, a NOSPECS grade of at least 4, and a duration under 3 months were present in ophthalmopathy patients. Exclusion was applied to patients with uncontrolled infections, other autoimmune diseases, pregnancy or lactation. Clinical symptoms, serum thyroxine and TRAb, thyroid ultrasound, and orbital computed tomography formed the basis for the diagnoses. PBMCs were separated from over 9 ml of fresh peripheral blood using Ficoll-Paque density gradient centrifugation. Total RNA was extracted with Trizol reagent, and quality was checked on an Agilent 2100 Bioanalyzer. There are 20 amino acids in the CDR3, from cysteine to phenylalanine inclusive. Just CDR3 DNA is preserved here, 60 bases in frame from base 1. Trimming leaves V shorter by 1 base and J shorter by 3 bases, with the junction holding 16 bases beyond the gene matches. From the germline V gene (reference sequence), CDR1 is DFQATT and CDR2 is SNEGSKA.

Results and caveats for the whole study, not just this receptor: Sample size was not statistically predetermined, and blinding of investigators to group allocation was not performed. Most expanded thyroid clonotypes (frequency above 0.001) were also detected in blood, suggesting blood repertoires may reflect thyroid immune responses. Ophthalmopathy was separated from stable hyperthyroidism by a 13 V-J signature model, with roughly 88% sensitivity and about 84% specificity obtained in cross-validation and 80%/75% obtained in testing. In validation, the model predicted progression to ophthalmopathy a median of 6.5 months before onset, with about 64% sensitivity and about 72% specificity.

The TCR beta CDR3 regions were amplified from RNA transcripts. A first-round RT-PCR of the TCR CDR3 used the HTBI primer set with the Qiagen OneStep RT-PCR kit. Libraries were constructed in a second round of multiplex PCR, after which size selection and purification were carried out. The libraries were sequenced on an Illumina HiSeq2000 using paired-end 100 bp reads. Concerning the study's data processing: SOAPnuke was used to process the raw data, throwing out any read that contained adapters or uncalled bases, had a mean Phred below 15, or lacked an exact constant-primer or identifier match. High-quality paired reads were merged with COPE v1.2.5, and unique nucleotide sequences were defined as clonotypes. Clonotypes were aligned to IMGT TRBV, TRBD and TRBJ reference segments using MiTCR v1.1. The analysis was restricted to V-J combinations with a frequency above 0.0001, which together covered 99% to 99.2% of the repertoires. The TCS score was defined as F50 (clonal expansion) divided by E x V (chaos), with BLOSUM62-based TCRdist calculated between CDR3 peptides within each V-J. Welch's t-statistics and random forest reduced roughly 530 V-J features to 13, which were used in a naive Bayes classifier (R e1071). The public reads were quality trimmed at Q25 with fastp and then assembled into clones with MiXCR by TCRdb, keeping productive beta chains. Each entry merges the rows of one CDR3 protein and shows their most common DNA and genes. The V and J calls, along with clone size, are taken from TCRdb and not from the paper's own processing. The sample table holds some 300,000 distinct CDR3 sequences, of which around 19% were seen once. The ten largest clonotypes hold just under 40% of the sample.

This clonotype was seen only a few times. Which antigen it targets is not known. One base away there is no much larger clone; base qualities are not given. The sample comprised blood. The source is a man aged 45 to 65 with Graves' ophthalmopathy. The rearranged chain carries TRBV20-1 and TRBJ2-3; a stretch of 13 junction bases matches TRBD2. The CDR3 reads as follows: CSARAITSGRDLGPTDTQYF. The nucleotides are TGCAGTGCTAGAGCTATAACTAGCGGGAGGGACCTAGGGCCTACAGATACGCAGTATTTT.